This TCR beta chain is drawn from a study of vaccination and CD4 T cells after COVID-19. Study overall: Each post-COVID sample was drawn after diagnosis, and the median interval was approximately 92 days (range 35 to 161). For control cultures, the treatment was a CEFX pool, an HIV-1 Nef pool, or no peptide.

Only a few counts were recorded for this clonotype. Its antigen is as yet unknown. As to treatment: roughly nine-day PBMC culture with coronavirus spike peptide pools or control peptides (ViraFEST assay). CDR1 is GTSNPN, CDR2 SVGIG, per germline (reference sequence). Between the trimmed V and J ends, which lost 1 base and 2 bases, there was a span of 8 bases. CDR3 size: 14 residues. CD4+ T cells that had been cultured provided DNA sequenced with the Oncomine TCR Beta short-read assay. From CD4+ T cells that had been cultured, genomic DNA was extracted. One entry per CDR3 protein results from TCRdb running MiXCR on the PCR reads. The repertoire holds more than 12,000 distinct CDR3 sequences, with 20% to 25% as singletons.

The TCR sequence derives from a human donor who received a COVID-19 vaccine. The rearrangement joins TRBV30 to TRBJ2-2; D may be TRBD2 (5 bases). Sequences were derived from CD4+ T cells from blood, cultured in vitro, sampled before SARS-CoV-2 vaccination. As DNA, the CDR3 is TGTGCCTGGAGTGCGGGGAAAAACACCGGGGAGCTGTTTTTT. This encodes CAWSAGKNTGELFF.